The next 19 T cell receptor beta chains were all read from a single sample in a study of blood T cell repertoires in COVID-19. Clones were read by immunoSEQ multiplex PCR, and TCRdb kept only the in-frame ones, dropping some. The sample has under 200,000 clones, about nine tenths seen once. The sequenced sample consisted of peripheral blood. The receptors stem from a woman in her 70s with acute or convalescent COVID-19.

V is TRBV7-8 and J is TRBJ1-1; D gene unclear. CDR1 is SGHVS, CDR2 FQNEAQ, per germline. The length of the CDR3 is 16 residues. Deletions cut 5 bases from V and 1 base from J, with 17 bases between. CDR3 in DNA: TGTGCCAGCAGCCCCGCGCGGGTACGGCCGAACACTGAAGCTTTCTTT. Translated: CASSPARVRPNTEAFF.

The chain links TRBV18 to TRBJ1-5, with 10 bases lining up with TRBD1. Germline V CDR1 and CDR2: KGHSH, LQKENI. The CDR3 loop spans 15 amino acids. Losses at the gene ends were 5 bases for V and 2 bases for J; bases not matched to a gene: 3. The CDR3 bases are TGTGCCAGCTCAGAGACAGGGGGCGGCAATCAGCCCCAGCATTTT. The encoded protein is CASSETGGGNQPQHF.

V and J are TRBV28 and TRBJ2-1, with 10 bases that match TRBD2. CDR1 MDHEN and CDR2 SYDVKM come from the germline V gene. The V segment lost 5 bases and the J segment 6 bases; nucleotides outside the gene matches: 7. There are 15 residues in the CDR3. CDR3 DNA sequence: TGTGCCAGCAGTCAACCTAGCGGGAGCGGCAATGAGCAGTTCTTC. Amino acid sequence: CASSQPSGSGNEQFF.

The chain has TRBV7-2 and TRBJ1-6; D not resolved. The V gene's germline CDR1 is SGHTA and CDR2 FQGNSA. V gave up 1 base and J gave up 8 bases, with 9 bases separating them. This CDR3 is built from 14 residues. The CDR3 is CASSLEPQDSPLHF. In DNA, the CDR3 is TGTGCCAGCAGCTTAGAACCGCAGGATTCACCCCTCCACTTT.

The chain has TRBV5-1 and TRBJ2-7; 13 nucleotides match TRBD2. The CDR3 runs to 14 residues. The ends lost 7 bases at V and 5 bases at J; junction bases unmatched: 6. In germline, CDR1 is SGHRS, CDR2 YFSETQ. The CDR3 region has the DNA TGCGCCAGCGGCGGGACTAGCGGGACACACGAGCAGTACTTC. Its translation is CASGGTSGTHEQYF.

The rearrangement uses TRBV12-3 or TRBV12-4 and TRBJ1-1; 9 positions agree with TRBD1. The CDR3 runs 13 residues. Trimming cost V 6 bases and J 8 bases; bases outside gene matches: 7. The CDR3 DNA is TGTGCCAGCAGCCGACCCGACAGGGGGGAAGCTTTCTTT. Its translation: CASSRPDRGEAFF.

The V call is TRBV7-9, the J call TRBJ2-3; D is undetermined. The length of the CDR3 is 18 residues. CDR1 and CDR2 from the germline V gene are SEHNR and FQNEAQ (reference sequence). Between the trimmed V and J ends, which lost 4 bases and 4 bases, there was a span of 24 bases. CDR3 coding DNA: TGTGCCAGCAGCTCTTTGGCCCTGAACGACGGGTCAGCAGATACGCAGTATTTT. Its protein is CASSSLALNDGSADTQYF.

The chain recombines TRBV19 with TRBJ1-5; no definite D call. The CDR3 has 14 amino acids. With 7 bases removed from V and 7 bases from J, the gap between germline ends came to 17 bases. CDR1 and CDR2 (germline): LNHDA, SQIVND (reference sequence). The CDR3 loop is CASTDAAGSQPQHF. The CDR3 bases are TGTGCCAGTACCGACGCGGCTGGGAGCCAGCCCCAGCATTTT.

J is TRBJ2-5 and V is TRBV6-1, with a weak D call TRBD2 (6 bases). The V and J ends lost 4 bases and 5 bases respectively, with 20 bases between them. CDR1 and CDR2 from the germline V gene are MNHNS and SASEGT. The CDR3 has 16 amino acids. The CDR3 DNA reads TGTGCCAGCAGTGTGGTTGGGCGCGGGGTGGGGGAGACCCAGTACTTC. It codes for CASSVVGRGVGETQYF.

CDR3 coding DNA: TGTGCCAGCAGTTTCCTGACAGGGGGCCTAGCCGGGGAGCTGTTTTTT. Translated: CASSFLTGGLAGELFF. The V gene is TRBV27, the J gene TRBJ2-2; 10 bases match TRBD1. J lost 6 bases, V lost 3 bases, and 7 bases had no gene match. Looked up from germline, CDR1 is MNHEY and CDR2 is SMNVEV (reference sequence). The CDR3 spans 16 residues.

The V and J genes are TRBV12-5 and TRBJ2-5; 9 bases line up with TRBD2. The germline V gene encodes CDR1 LGHNT and CDR2 FRNRAP. CDR3 length: 17 residues. The trim removed 4 bases at V and 1 base at J, leaving 10 bases unmatched. CDR3 sequence reads: CASGSLKTSGFQETQYF. The CDR3 DNA is TGTGCTAGTGGTTCCCTAAAGACTAGCGGCTTCCAAGAGACCCAGTACTTC.

This sequence joins TRBV9 and TRBJ2-2, with D perhaps matching TRBD2 (6 bases). The V end was cut by 3 bases, the J end by 4 bases, with 13 bases between. The CDR3 runs to 15 residues. Germline V gene data show CDR1 as SGDLS and CDR2 as YYNGEE. The CDR3 here is CASSGRTSFTGELFF. Here the CDR3 DNA reads TGTGCCAGCAGCGGCCGAACTAGCTTCACCGGGGAGCTGTTTTTT.

The gene calls are TRBV7-9 and TRBJ1-2; 9 bases line up with TRBD1. The CDR3 extends over 14 amino acids. Losses at the gene ends were 6 bases for V and 12 bases for J; bases not matched to a gene: 14. Germline V gene data show CDR1 as SEHNR and CDR2 as FQNEAQ (reference sequence). The CDR3 here is CASRNTDRGVGDTF. CDR3 bases: TGTGCCAGCAGAAACACGGACAGGGGCGTCGGCGACACCTTC.

The rearrangement links TRBV4-3 to TRBJ1-5; no clear D. This CDR3 region has 17 residues. CDR1 is LGHNA and CDR2 is YSLEER in the germline V gene. Between the trimmed V and J ends, which lost 0 bases and 0 bases, there was a span of 12 bases. CDR3 bases: TGCGCCAGCAGCCAAGATGTTGCCAGTTATAGCAATCAGCCCCAGCATTTT. Translated: CASSQDVASYSNQPQHF.

The chain's CDR3 is CASSPGQVNEKLFF. CDR3 in DNA: TGTGCCAGCTCACCGGGACAGGTGAACGAAAAACTGTTTTTT. The chain has TRBV18 and TRBJ1-4; 8 bases are shared with TRBD1. The V gene's germline CDR1 is KGHSH and CDR2 LQKENI. The V gene end was trimmed by 3 bases and the J gene end by 8 bases; junction bases not matched to a gene: 5. The CDR3 is 14 amino acids.

The chain has TRBV18 and TRBJ2-5; D is unclear. CDR1 and CDR2 from the germline V gene are KGHSH and LQKENI. The CDR3 has 15 residues. V lost 0 bases and J 0 bases, leaving 8 bases between the germline ends. The CDR3 spells CASSPPTGYQETQYF. DNA for the CDR3: TGTGCCAGCTCACCACCGACTGGGTACCAAGAGACCCAGTACTTC.

This chain joins TRBV30 and TRBJ1-5; 7 nucleotides line up with TRBD1. J was trimmed by 6 bases and V by 2 bases; bases with no gene match: 10. The CDR3 covers 15 residues. Germline loops: CDR1 GTSNPN, CDR2 SVGIG (reference sequence). The CDR3 sequence is CAWSYTGVFAQPQHF. The CDR3 bases are TGTGCCTGGAGTTATACAGGGGTCTTCGCTCAGCCCCAGCATTTT.

The chain has TRBV6-5 and TRBJ1-1; no clear D. The CDR3 is 13 residues long. Trimming took 1 base from V and 8 from J, leaving 11 bases between them. Germline CDR1 reads MNHEY; CDR2 reads SVGAGI. As DNA, the CDR3 is TGTGCCAGCAGTTACTTCTCAGCAGGAGAAGCTTTCTTT. It specifies CASSYFSAGEAFF.

The V gene is TRBV18, the J gene TRBJ1-1; D unresolved. Germline V gene lookup returns CDR1 KGHSH and CDR2 LQKENI. Trimming took off 3 bases at V and 7 bases at J, with 15 bases between the two ends. CDR3 length: 14 residues. In nucleotides, the CDR3 is TGTGCCAGCTCACCGGTAGGGTACGGGAGTGAAGCTTTCTTT. It specifies CASSPVGYGSEAFF.